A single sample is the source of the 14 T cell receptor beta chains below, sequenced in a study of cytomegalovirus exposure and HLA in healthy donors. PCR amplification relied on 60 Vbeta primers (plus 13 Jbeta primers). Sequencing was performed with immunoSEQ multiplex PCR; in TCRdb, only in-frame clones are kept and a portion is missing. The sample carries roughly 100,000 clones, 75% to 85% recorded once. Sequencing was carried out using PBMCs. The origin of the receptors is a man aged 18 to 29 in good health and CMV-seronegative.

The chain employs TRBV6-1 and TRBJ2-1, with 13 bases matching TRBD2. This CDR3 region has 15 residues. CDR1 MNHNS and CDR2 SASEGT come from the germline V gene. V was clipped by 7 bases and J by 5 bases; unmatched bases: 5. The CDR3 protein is CASIKGLAGNNEQFF. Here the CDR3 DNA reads TGTGCCAGCATAAAGGGACTAGCGGGGAACAATGAGCAGTTCTTC.

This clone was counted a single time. In DNA, the CDR3 is TGTGCCAGCAGCTTAGGCAGGGGTTGGGAGAACATTCAGTACTTC. Amino acids: CASSLGRGWENIQYF. The chain has TRBV11-2 and TRBJ2-4, with D possibly TRBD1 on 6 matching bases. The CDR3 loop spans 15 amino acids. CDR1 SGHAT and CDR2 FQNNGV come from the germline V gene. Trimming cost V 1 base and J 7 bases, with 14 bases left between them.

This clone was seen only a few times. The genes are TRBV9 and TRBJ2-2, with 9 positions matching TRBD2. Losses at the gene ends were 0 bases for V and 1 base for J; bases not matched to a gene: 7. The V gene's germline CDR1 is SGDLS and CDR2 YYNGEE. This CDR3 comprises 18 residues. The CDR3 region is CASSVGGSGRGNTGELFF. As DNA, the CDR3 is TGTGCCAGCAGCGTAGGCGGTAGCGGGAGAGGGAACACCGGGGAGCTGTTTTTT.

CDR3 nucleotide sequence: TGCGCCAGCAGCCAAGACTTGGAGGGTGGAGGTCAGCCCCAGCATTTT. This gives the protein CASSQDLEGGGQPQHF. The V call is TRBV4-3, the J call TRBJ1-5; D call uncertain. V lost 0 bases, J lost 6 bases, and 15 bases lay in between. CDR3 size: 16 residues. Germline V gene lookup returns CDR1 LGHNA and CDR2 YSLEER.

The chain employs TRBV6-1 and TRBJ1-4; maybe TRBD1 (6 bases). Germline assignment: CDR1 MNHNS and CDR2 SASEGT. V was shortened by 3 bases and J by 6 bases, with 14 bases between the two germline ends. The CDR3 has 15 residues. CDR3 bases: TGTGCCAGCAGTGACAGGGGCAGGGGACATGAAAAACTGTTTTTT. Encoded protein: CASSDRGRGHEKLFF.

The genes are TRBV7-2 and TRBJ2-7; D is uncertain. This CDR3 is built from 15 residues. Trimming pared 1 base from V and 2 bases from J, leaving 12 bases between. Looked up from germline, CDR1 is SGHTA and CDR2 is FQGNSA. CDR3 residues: CASSLEWQTAYEQYF. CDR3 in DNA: TGTGCCAGCAGCTTAGAATGGCAAACCGCCTACGAGCAGTACTTC.

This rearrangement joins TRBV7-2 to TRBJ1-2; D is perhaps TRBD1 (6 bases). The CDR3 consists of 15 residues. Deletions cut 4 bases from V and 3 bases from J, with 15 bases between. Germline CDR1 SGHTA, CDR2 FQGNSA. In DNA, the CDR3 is TGTGCCAGCAGCTCGCACAGGGTCGGTGACTATGGCTACACCTTC. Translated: CASSSHRVGDYGYTF.

CDR3 sequence: CASSRQINYGYTF. The CDR3 nucleotides are TGTGCCAGCAGTCGACAGATTAACTATGGCTACACCTTC. This sequence joins TRBV7-3 and TRBJ1-2; TRBD1 might be the D (5 bases). V was shortened by 6 bases and J by 1 base, with 9 bases between the two germline ends. CDR1 SGHTA and CDR2 FQGTGA come from the germline V gene. The CDR3 length is 13 residues.

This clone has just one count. The CDR3 nucleotides read TGTGCCAGCTCACCGACAGGGGTTGGAAACACCATATATTTT. Translating it yields CASSPTGVGNTIYF. The J gene is TRBJ1-3, the V gene TRBV18; 8 bases agree with TRBD1. The CDR3 has 14 amino acids. V lost 3 bases and J lost 3; bases outside the gene matches: 1. Germline loops: CDR1 KGHSH, CDR2 LQKENI.

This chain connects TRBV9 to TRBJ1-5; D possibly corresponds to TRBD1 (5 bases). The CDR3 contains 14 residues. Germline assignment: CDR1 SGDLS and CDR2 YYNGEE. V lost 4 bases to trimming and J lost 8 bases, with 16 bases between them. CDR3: CASSPGPSGEPQHF. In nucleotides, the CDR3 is TGTGCCAGCAGCCCCGGGCCCTCGGGGGAGCCCCAGCATTTT. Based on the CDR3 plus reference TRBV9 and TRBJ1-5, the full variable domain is DSGVTQTPKHLITATGQRVTLRCSPRSGDLSVYWYQQSLDQGLQFLIQYYNGEERAKGNILERFSAQQFPDLHSELNLSSLELGDSALYFCASSPGPSGEPQHFGDGTRLSIL.

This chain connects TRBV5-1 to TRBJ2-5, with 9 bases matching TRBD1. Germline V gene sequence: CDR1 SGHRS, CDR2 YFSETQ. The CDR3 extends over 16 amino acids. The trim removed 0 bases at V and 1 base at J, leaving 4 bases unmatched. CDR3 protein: CASSLGGTGIQETQYF. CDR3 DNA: TGCGCCAGCAGCTTGGGGGGGACAGGGATCCAAGAGACCCAGTACTTC.

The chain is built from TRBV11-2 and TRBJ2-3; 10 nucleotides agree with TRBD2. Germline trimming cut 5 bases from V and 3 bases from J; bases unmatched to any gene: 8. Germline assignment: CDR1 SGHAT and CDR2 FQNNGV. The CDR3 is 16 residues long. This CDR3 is CASSPLLAGATDTQYF. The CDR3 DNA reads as TGTGCCAGCAGCCCCCTGCTAGCGGGAGCGACAGATACGCAGTATTTT.

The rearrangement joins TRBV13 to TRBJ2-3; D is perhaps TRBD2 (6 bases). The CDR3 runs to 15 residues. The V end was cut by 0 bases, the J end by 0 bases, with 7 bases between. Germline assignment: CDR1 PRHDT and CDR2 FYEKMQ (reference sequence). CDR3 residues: CASSLGRGSTDTQYF. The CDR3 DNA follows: TGTGCCAGCAGCTTAGGGCGGGGTAGCACAGATACGCAGTATTTT. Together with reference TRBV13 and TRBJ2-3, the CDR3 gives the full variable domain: AAGVIQSPRHLIKEKRETATLKCYPIPRHDTVYWYQQGPGQDPQFLISFYEKMQSDKGSIPDRFSAQQFSDYHSELNMSSLELGDSALYFCASSLGRGSTDTQYFGPGTRLTVL.

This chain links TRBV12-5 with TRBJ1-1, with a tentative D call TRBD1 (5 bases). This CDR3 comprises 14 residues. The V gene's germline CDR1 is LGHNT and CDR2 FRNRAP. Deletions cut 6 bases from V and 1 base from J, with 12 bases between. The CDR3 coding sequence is TGTGCTAGTGGCCCAGACAGCCGGAACACTGAAGCTTTCTTT. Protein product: CASGPDSRNTEAFF.